This entry describes one T cell receptor beta chain. With 7 bases removed from V and 15 bases from J, the gap between germline ends came to 19 bases. Germline assignment: CDR1 MNHEY and CDR2 SMNVEV (reference sequence). There are 13 residues in the CDR3. The data were produced by immunoSEQ multiplex PCR, yet TCRdb's version contains in-frame clones alone and is incomplete. This table holds around 90,000 clones, more than 75% found once. This record belongs to a study of control samples from healthy donors and cancer patients. This receptor was identified in a woman aged 40 to 55 in good health. The chain has TRBV27 and TRBJ1-6; D is unresolved. The sample consisted of blood. The chain's CDR3 is CASTDLEGLRLHF. The CDR3 nucleotides read TGTGCCAGCACCGACCTGGAGGGCCTCCGCCTCCACTTT.